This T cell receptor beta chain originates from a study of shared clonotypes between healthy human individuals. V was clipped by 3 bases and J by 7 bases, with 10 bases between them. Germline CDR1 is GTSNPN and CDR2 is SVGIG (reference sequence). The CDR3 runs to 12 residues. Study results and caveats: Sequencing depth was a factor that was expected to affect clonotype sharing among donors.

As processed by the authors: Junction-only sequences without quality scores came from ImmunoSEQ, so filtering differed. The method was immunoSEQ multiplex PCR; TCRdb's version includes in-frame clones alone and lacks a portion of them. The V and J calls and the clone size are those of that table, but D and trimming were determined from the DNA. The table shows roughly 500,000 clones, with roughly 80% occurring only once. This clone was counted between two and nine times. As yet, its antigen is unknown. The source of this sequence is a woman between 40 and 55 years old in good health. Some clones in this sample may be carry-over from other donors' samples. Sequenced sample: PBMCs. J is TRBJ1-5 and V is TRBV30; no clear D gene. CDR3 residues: CAWSPNGQPQHF. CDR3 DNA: TGTGCCTGGAGCCCTAATGGACAGCCCCAGCATTTT.